The rows below give T cell receptor beta chains drawn from one sample of a study of CD8+ T cells in alopecia areata. The protocol was immunoSEQ multiplex PCR, while the TCRdb copy is restricted to in-frame clones and leaves out a portion. The sample lists approximately 210,000 clones, roughly 44% occurring once. Sequencing used CD4+ T cells sorted from blood, obtained around week 37, from a patient treated with tofacitinib. The receptors were gathered from a human donor with alopecia areata. Each CDR3 is given without its conserved first and last residue. Each record gives: V gene, J gene, clone size, CDR3 protein. Size is stated for part of the rows, as once, few or many counts, or as a class when the clone is expanded.

V: TRBV29-1; J: TRBJ2-5; size: few; CDR3: STRQADETQY
V: TRBV2; J: TRBJ2-3; size: .; CDR3: ASSELAGALDTQY
V: TRBV29-1; J: TRBJ2-3; size: few; CDR3: SVEASGRDTQY
V: TRBV6-1; J: TRBJ2-7; size: few; CDR3: ASSDPTGSLLDEQY
V: TRBV19; J: TRBJ2-7; size: .; CDR3: ASSILLSGTSSYEQY
V: TRBV19; J: TRBJ1-1; size: few; CDR3: ASSIGVTEAF
V: TRBV27; J: TRBJ1-1; size: .; CDR3: ASSASSGVGTEAF
V: TRBV29-1; J: TRBJ2-7; size: .; CDR3: SVEVRYEQY
V: TRBV5-6; J: TRBJ2-7; size: .; CDR3: ASSFRARLGEQY
V: TRBV10-3; J: TRBJ2-3; size: few; CDR3: AISDPMGPDTQY
V: TRBV19; J: TRBJ2-7; size: few; CDR3: ASSTGGRSYEQY
V: TRBV28; J: TRBJ2-1; size: few; CDR3: ASSLPGGPRNEQF
V: TRBV11-2; J: TRBJ2-7; size: .; CDR3: ASSLRFLAGGYEQY
V: TRBV6-5; J: TRBJ2-2; size: .; CDR3: ASSYVSTGELF
V: TRBV15; J: TRBJ2-5; size: .; CDR3: ATSRDRAQETQY
V: TRBV7-9; J: TRBJ1-1; size: .; CDR3: ASSLEGGVTEAF
V: TRBV30; J: TRBJ1-2; size: .; CDR3: AWSAAGQSEGYT
V: TRBV11-2; J: TRBJ2-7; size: few; CDR3: ASSFRDRDEQY
V: TRBV28; J: TRBJ1-3; size: few; CDR3: ASRPQGAQGNTIY
V: TRBV4-1; J: TRBJ2-5; size: many; CDR3: ASSPGSTGAETQY
V: TRBV28; J: TRBJ1-3; size: .; CDR3: ASSPQQGAGNTIY
V: TRBV2; J: TRBJ2-5; size: .; CDR3: ASSGARTGGWETQY
V: TRBV9; J: TRBJ2-4; size: few; CDR3: ASSVEAGFSKNIQY
V: TRBV6-6; J: TRBJ1-3; size: few; CDR3: ASSLGLEASGNTIY
V: TRBV7-2; J: TRBJ2-5; size: .; CDR3: ASSLGPEETQY
V: TRBV19; J: TRBJ2-1; size: few; CDR3: ASSHVAGGPMVDEQF